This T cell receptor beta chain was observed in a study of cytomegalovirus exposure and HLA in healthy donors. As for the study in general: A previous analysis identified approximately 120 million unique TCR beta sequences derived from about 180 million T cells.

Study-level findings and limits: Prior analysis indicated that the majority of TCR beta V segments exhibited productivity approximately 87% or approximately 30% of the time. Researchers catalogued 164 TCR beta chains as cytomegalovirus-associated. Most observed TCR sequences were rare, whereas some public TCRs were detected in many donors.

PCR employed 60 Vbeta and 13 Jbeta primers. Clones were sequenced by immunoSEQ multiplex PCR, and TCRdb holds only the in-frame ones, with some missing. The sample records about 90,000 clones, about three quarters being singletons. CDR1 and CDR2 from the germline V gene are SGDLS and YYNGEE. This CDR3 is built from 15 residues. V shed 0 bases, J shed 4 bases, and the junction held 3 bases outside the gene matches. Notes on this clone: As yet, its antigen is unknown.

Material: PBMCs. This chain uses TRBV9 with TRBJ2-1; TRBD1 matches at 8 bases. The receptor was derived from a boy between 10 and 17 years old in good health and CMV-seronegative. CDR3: CASSVATGGYNEQFF. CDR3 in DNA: TGTGCCAGCAGCGTAGCTACAGGGGGTTACAATGAGCAGTTCTTC.